The following is a T cell receptor beta chain sequence with its context. In the authors' workflow: The assay estimated nucleated cells by amplifying reference gene primers. Assay: immunoSEQ multiplex PCR; the TCRdb copy retains only in-frame clones and omits some. V, J and clone size reflect that table, while D and trimming were determined from the DNA. The sample has about 140,000 clones, about 81% seen once. The CDR3 is 14 amino acids. J was trimmed by 8 bases and V by 1 base; bases with no gene match: 5. Germline V gene lookup returns CDR1 SGHKS and CDR2 YYEKEE (reference sequence). The record originates from a study of blood T cell repertoires in COVID-19.

This TCR was sampled from a woman older than 75 with acute or convalescent COVID-19. Sequences were obtained from peripheral blood. The V and J genes are TRBV5-5 and TRBJ2-1, with TRBD1 identical over 8 bases. The CDR3 protein is CASSLLAGGDEQFF. The CDR3 nucleotides read TGTGCCAGCAGCTTGCTTGCAGGGGGCGATGAGCAGTTCTTC.